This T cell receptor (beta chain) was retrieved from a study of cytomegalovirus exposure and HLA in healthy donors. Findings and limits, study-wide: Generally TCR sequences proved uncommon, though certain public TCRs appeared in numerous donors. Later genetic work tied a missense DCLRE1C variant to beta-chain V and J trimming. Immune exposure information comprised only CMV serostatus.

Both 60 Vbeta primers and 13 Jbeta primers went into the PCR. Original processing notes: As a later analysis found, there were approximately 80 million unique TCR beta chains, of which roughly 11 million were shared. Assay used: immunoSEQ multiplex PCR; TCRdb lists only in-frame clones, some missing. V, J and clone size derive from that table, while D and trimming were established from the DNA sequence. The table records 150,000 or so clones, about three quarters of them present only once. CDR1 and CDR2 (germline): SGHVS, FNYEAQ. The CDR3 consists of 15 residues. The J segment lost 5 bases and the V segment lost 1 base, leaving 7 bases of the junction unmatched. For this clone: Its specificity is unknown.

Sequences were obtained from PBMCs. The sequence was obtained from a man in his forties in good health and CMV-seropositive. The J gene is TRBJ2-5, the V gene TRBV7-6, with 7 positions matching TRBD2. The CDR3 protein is CASSLEASGFETQYF. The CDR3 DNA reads TGTGCCAGCAGCTTAGAAGCTAGCGGCTTTGAGACCCAGTACTTC.